The sequence of this T cell receptor (beta chain) was determined in a study of cytomegalovirus exposure and HLA in healthy donors. Per germline, CDR1 GTSNPN and CDR2 SVGIG (reference sequence). This CDR3 contains 13 residues. V shed 3 bases and J 5 bases; nucleotides not matched to a gene: 1. Researchers ran the PCR with 60 Vbeta and 13 Jbeta primers. Repertoires were generated with immunoSEQ multiplex PCR, while TCRdb's copy carries only in-frame clones and drops some. The profile shows approximately 100,000 clones, around 80% of them singletons. The sequence came from a woman under 30 in good health and CMV-seronegative. The chain employs TRBV30 and TRBJ1-5, with 10 nucleotides matching TRBD1. The sample was PBMCs. CDR3 sequence reads: CAWSGQGDQPQHF. The CDR3 DNA follows: TGTGCCTGGAGCGGACAGGGGGATCAGCCCCAGCATTTT.